This TCR beta chain was documented in a study of CD8 T cells in Susac syndrome (dated by TCRdb to about 2019). About the study as a whole: Of the Susac syndrome patients who were sequenced, about 6 had clinically active disease and about 8 were in clinical remission. Whether CD8+ T cell activation and differentiation in Susac syndrome was antigen driven was tested using repertoire sequencing. Susac syndrome patients were therapy-naive, on corticosteroids (some also receiving IVIg), or on IVIg alone at blood withdrawal. The paper as a whole reports these results and caveats: No clonal expansion was detected in the CD4+ T cell repertoire of Susac syndrome patients. The study acknowledged that relatively few individuals were included in the TCR sequencing and HLA analysis.

Concerning this clonotype: The antigen this receptor binds is unknown. Base qualities are not provided; no much larger clone lies one nucleotide away.

RNA was extracted using the RNeasy kit, and about 0.45 to 1 ug of the RNA was reverse transcribed with random hexamers. The immunoSEQ multiplex PCR assay, which covers 54 Vbeta and 13 Jbeta segments, was used to amplify TCR beta CDR3 regions. To correct PCR amplification bias, a synthetic template baseline was used for both primer optimization and computational correction. The authors' analysis ran thus. Reads were annotated to V, D and J genes per IMGT and analyzed with immunoSEQ Analyzer, keeping only productive sequences. Clonality was calculated as one minus the Shannon entropy normalized by log2 of the number of productive unique sequences. Public and private clones were assessed among the 100 most prevalent clones of each patient and control. A clone was defined as Susac-specific if it was absent from the healthy and MS cohorts, from 950 to 1,300 published viral clones and from other ImmuneACCESS disease sequences. TCRdb reran the public reads through fastp at Q25 and MiXCR, keeping productive beta chains. Here each entry gathers all rows of one CDR3 protein and keeps the most common genes and DNA. The V and J calls shown here were made by TCRdb, not taken from the authors' results. Here the sample has 150,000 or so distinct CDR3 sequences; just under 95% occur a single time. The ten most abundant clones make up 0.14% of the sample.

Peripheral blood CD8+ and CD4+ T cells from healthy donors, Susac syndrome patients and multiple sclerosis patients were profiled using high-throughput TCR beta sequencing. The Susac syndrome patients fulfilled recently defined diagnostic criteria for definite or probable disease. Bulk CD8+ and CD4+ T cells were purified by magnetic negative isolation, while CD8+ TEMRA cells were enriched using FACS. Blood was collected in EDTA tubes and processed within 24 hours, with PBMCs isolated through density gradient centrifugation. PBMCs destined for TCR sequencing were cryopreserved in liquid nitrogen and later thawed in a 37 °C water bath. Purity of sorted or isolated CD4+, CD8+ and CD8+ TEMRA cells was at least 90%. Source material: CD4+ T cells from PBMCs. This receptor was taken from a human donor with Susac syndrome.

The CDR3 loop reads CSARDLLAGVTGELFF. The nucleotide sequence reads TGCAGTGCTAGAGATTTACTAGCGGGGGTGACCGGGGAGCTGTTTTTT. The V gene is TRBV20-1 and the J gene is TRBJ2-2; TRBD2 agrees with 11 junctional bases. V and J are trimmed by 0 bases and 5 bases, and the gene matches miss 5 bases of the junction. The CDR3 goes from the cysteine to the phenylalanine over 16 residues. Only the CDR3 part of the read is kept: 48 bases, read in frame from the first base. The germline V gene encodes CDR1 DFQATT and CDR2 SNEGSKA (reference sequence).